Listed here are 13 T cell receptor beta chains from one sample, sequenced in a study of human T cells and chemical hapten exposure. MiXCR was run by TCRdb on the RACE reads, yielding one entry per CDR3 protein. The sample lists about 130,000 distinct CDR3 sequences; roughly 9% were seen once. Time point noted: healthy volunteer bleed at 2 weeks. Whole blood that had not been fractionated was the source of extracted total RNA. The specimen sequenced was whole blood. Source of these receptors: a male donor in good health. Some clones in this sample may be carry-over from other donors' samples.

Only a few counts were recorded for this clonotype. This rearrangement joins TRBV4-1 to TRBJ2-7; 9 bases are a match to TRBD1. The CDR3 loop spans 14 amino acids. V was clipped by 4 bases and J by 5 bases; unmatched bases: 6. Germline-derived CDR1 and CDR2 are MGHRA and YSYEKL. The CDR3 is CASSRGTGKDEQYF. CDR3 DNA sequence: TGCGCCAGCAGCCGCGGGACAGGGAAGGACGAGCAGTACTTC.

This clonotype came up a few times. This chain connects TRBV29-1 to TRBJ1-4; D not certain. Between the trimmed V and J ends, which lost 6 bases and 11 bases, there was a span of 16 bases. Germline V lookup: CDR1 SQVTM, CDR2 ANQGSEA. This CDR3 contains 12 residues. The DNA of the CDR3 is TGCAGCGTGGACTGGGGAAGTGGGAAACTGTTTTTT. This codes for CSVDWGSGKLFF.

This chain links TRBV6-5 with TRBJ1-5; maybe TRBD1 (5 bases). Germline-derived CDR1 and CDR2 are MNHEY and SVGAGI. Trimming pared 4 bases from V and 2 bases from J, leaving 15 bases between. CDR3 length: 16 amino acids. This CDR3 is CASSSWRGVGNQPQHF. The CDR3 nucleotides are TGTGCCAGCAGTTCATGGCGGGGGGTCGGCAATCAGCCCCAGCATTTT.

The gene calls are TRBV20-1 and TRBJ2-7, with D possibly being TRBD2 (6 bases). V lost 1 base, J lost 3 bases, and 13 bases lay in between. The CDR3 sequence is 14 residues long. Germline V CDR1 and CDR2: DFQATT, SNEGSKA (reference sequence). Here the CDR3 DNA reads TGCAGTGCTAGAGGAGGCCTAGCGCGCTACGAGCAGTACTTC. Its protein product is CSARGGLARYEQYF.

V usage is TRBV5-8 and J usage is TRBJ2-7; D not resolved. CDR1 SGHTS and CDR2 YDEGEE come from the germline V gene. The germline V and J ends were trimmed by 2 bases and 5 bases, with 8 bases remaining between them. This CDR3 contains 12 residues. CDR3 nucleotide sequence: TGTGCCAGCAGCTTTACACCCCACGAGCAGTACTTC. Amino acid sequence: CASSFTPHEQYF.

This clonotype was recorded a few times. The rearrangement uses TRBV3-1 and TRBJ2-4; D uncertain. The length of the CDR3 is 13 residues. The germline CDR1 and CDR2 sequences are LGHDT and YNNKEL (reference sequence). Trimming removed 1 base from V and 10 bases from J, with 11 bases in between. The CDR3 region is CASSQGVQVIQYF. The CDR3 DNA follows: TGTGCCAGCAGCCAAGGGGTACAAGTGATTCAGTACTTC.

This clonotype was observed many times. The chain combines TRBV5-1 with TRBJ2-7; perhaps TRBD1 as D (6 bases). Germline CDR1 is SGHRS and CDR2 is YFSETQ. The CDR3 contains 15 residues. The germline V and J ends were trimmed by 7 bases and 0 bases, with 17 bases remaining between them. As DNA, the CDR3 is TGCGCCAGCCAAACAGGGCGCGATAGCTCCTACGAGCAGTACTTC. Translation gives CASQTGRDSSYEQYF.

The sample holds a few counts of this clonotype. The rearrangement joins TRBV10-3 to TRBJ2-3; 8 bases fit TRBD1. This CDR3 spans 14 amino acids. Germline V gene lookup returns CDR1 ENHRY and CDR2 SYGVKD. V dropped 4 bases and J dropped 4; count of bases not matched to a gene: 4. The CDR3 spells CAISGTGSPDTQYF. CDR3 nucleotide sequence: TGTGCCATCAGTGGGACAGGGTCTCCAGATACGCAGTATTTT.

The chain carries TRBV5-1 and TRBJ2-7; D is perhaps TRBD2 (6 bases). CDR3 size: 12 residues. Per the germline V gene, CDR1 is SGHRS and CDR2 is YFSETQ. V lost 3 bases, J lost 3 bases, and 7 bases lay in between. This CDR3 is CASSSGLYEQYF. CDR3 nucleotides: TGCGCCAGCAGCTCGGGACTCTACGAGCAGTACTTC.

In this sample, this clonotype turned up many times. The chain uses TRBV11-1 and TRBJ2-1, with TRBD1 matching over 8 bases. Trimming removed 5 bases from V and 2 bases from J; junction bases left unmatched: 8. The CDR3 is 16 residues long. CDR1 and CDR2 from the germline V gene are SGHAT and FQDESV (reference sequence). CDR3 in amino acids: CASSPGQGNTYNEQFF. CDR3 DNA sequence: TGTGCCAGCAGCCCCGGACAGGGAAACACCTACAATGAGCAGTTCTTC.

The chain employs TRBV3-1 and TRBJ2-3; D ambiguous. Germline lookup yields CDR1 LGHDT and CDR2 YNNKEL (reference sequence). This CDR3 comprises 15 residues. Trimming took 4 bases from V and 2 from J, leaving 13 bases between them. The chain's CDR3 is CASSPTVGYTDTQYF. For the CDR3, the DNA is TGTGCCAGCAGCCCCACGGTGGGGTACACAGATACGCAGTATTTT.

The chain employs TRBV27 and TRBJ2-3; the match to TRBD2 covers 8 bases. From germline, CDR1 is MNHEY and CDR2 SMNVEV (reference sequence). After removal of 5 bases from V and 6 bases from J, the junction contained 13 bases not matched to a gene. CDR3 size: 16 residues. The CDR3, as DNA: TGTGCCAGCAGTCCCCCTCGGGAGCGGGAGAGGGATACGCAGTATTTT. Amino acid sequence: CASSPPRERERDTQYF.

The chain uses TRBV6-5 and TRBJ2-7; D unclear. The ends were cut back, 6 bases at V and 6 bases at J, with 15 bases in the middle. From germline, CDR1 is MNHEY and CDR2 SVGAGI. The CDR3 covers 13 residues. The CDR3, as DNA: TGTGCCAGCAGCCCGGGCCACCCGGTCGAGCAGTACTTC. Protein sequence: CASSPGHPVEQYF.